The clone carrying this TCR beta chain was observed once. The antigen remains unidentified. This sample is drawn from a study of cytomegalovirus exposure and HLA in healthy donors. Primers: 60 Vbeta forward and 13 Jbeta reverse. Using immunoSEQ multiplex PCR, the repertoire was profiled, and TCRdb retains in-frame clones only, with some absent. There are some 190,000 clones in the sample; roughly 80% occur only once, and approximately 1.4% lies in the top ten. General study points: On later analysis, the bulk of CMV-associated TCR beta chains appeared to be HLA-restricted. Confirmation was obtained in vitro that a few CMV-associated chains are specific for CMV antigens. Most TCR sequences proved rare, with some public TCRs found in many donors. TCR beta sequences reportedly predicted most subjects' HLA-A and HLA-B alleles accurately.

The germline CDR1 and CDR2 sequences are SGHTA and FQGTGA. The CDR3 runs to 17 residues. The V and J ends lost 4 bases and 3 bases respectively, with 20 bases between them. This chain uses TRBV7-3 with TRBJ2-3; tentatively, D is TRBD1 (5 bases). The sample comprised PBMCs. The sequence derives from a man in his forties or fifties in good health and CMV-seronegative. CDR3 in DNA: TGTGCCAGCAGCTCCATTGGAACAGGAGACCCTACAGATACGCAGTATTTT. This encodes CASSSIGTGDPTDTQYF.